The 9 T cell receptor beta chains in this list originate from one sample, sequenced in a study of blood T cell repertoires in COVID-19. The assay was immunoSEQ multiplex PCR, and TCRdb's table has in-frame clones only and misses some. The sample includes about 150,000 clones, 65% to 85% of them seen just once. Sequencing used PBMCs or T cells enriched from blood (not recorded which). Source of these receptors: a woman aged 50 to 60 who had been exposed to COVID-19.

This chain joins TRBV2 and TRBJ1-2, with TRBD1 as a possible D gene (6 bases). The length of the CDR3 is 15 residues. V dropped 2 bases and J dropped 6 bases, with 16 bases sitting between them. Germline V gene data show CDR1 as SNHLY and CDR2 as FYNNEI. CDR3 bases: TGTGCCAGCAGTGAACGACTTGGGACACAGAATGGCTACACCTTC. Encoded protein: CASSERLGTQNGYTF. Variable domain in full (rest from reference TRBV2 and TRBJ1-2): EPEVTQTPSHQVTQMGQEVILRCVPISNHLYFYWYRQILGQKVEFLVSFYNNEISEKSEIFDDQFSVERPDGSNFTLKIRSTKLEDSAMYFCASSERLGTQNGYTFGSGTRLTVV.

The chain uses TRBV6-1 and TRBJ2-7; 9 bases agree with TRBD1. The V gene end was trimmed by 2 bases and the J gene end by 2 bases; junction bases not matched to a gene: 4. This CDR3 spans 15 amino acids. Germline V gene data show CDR1 as MNHNS and CDR2 as SASEGT. DNA of the CDR3: TGTGCCAGCAGTGAACGACAGGGGGGCCCCTACGAGCAGTACTTC. Protein sequence: CASSERQGGPYEQYF.

The gene calls are TRBV6-5 and TRBJ2-5; TRBD2 aligns across 10 bases. V shed 4 bases, J shed 4 bases, and the junction held 9 bases outside the gene matches. CDR3 length: 16 amino acids. Germline CDR1 and CDR2: MNHEY and SVGAGI. The CDR3 nucleotides read TGTGCCAGCAGTTTCCTAGCGGGAGAGGCGCGAGAGACCCAGTACTTC. Its protein product is CASSFLAGEARETQYF.

This chain uses TRBV10-1 with TRBJ2-7; TRBD2 is a possible D gene (6 bases). Germline V gene sequence: CDR1 WNHNN, CDR2 SYGVQD (reference sequence). V dropped 0 bases and J dropped 0 bases, with 9 bases sitting between them. The CDR3 loop spans 15 amino acids. The chain's CDR3 is CASSESGTRSYEQYF. Here the CDR3 DNA reads TGCGCCAGCAGTGAGTCGGGGACTCGCTCCTACGAGCAGTACTTC.

The V call is TRBV6-5, the J call TRBJ1-1, with unresolved D. The CDR3 covers 15 residues. The germline gives CDR1 MNHEY, CDR2 SVGAGI. Trimming removed 7 bases at V and 1 base at J, with 16 bases between. CDR3 bases: TGTGCCAGCACCAGGAACCCAATTCGGAACACTGAAGCTTTCTTT. It yields the protein CASTRNPIRNTEAFF.

The chain couples TRBV13 to TRBJ2-7, with 7 bases matching TRBD1. The CDR3 extends over 14 amino acids. In germline, CDR1 is PRHDT, CDR2 FYEKMQ (reference sequence). J gave up 2 bases and V 6 bases, and 7 bases lay outside the gene matches. The CDR3: CASRRQGAAYEQYF. The CDR3 DNA reads as TGTGCCAGCAGACGACAGGGAGCAGCCTACGAGCAGTACTTC.

The chain recombines TRBV7-9 with TRBJ2-7; 8 bases match TRBD1. The V gene's germline CDR1 is SEHNR and CDR2 FQNEAQ (reference sequence). The CDR3 consists of 12 residues. J lost 0 bases, V lost 8 bases, and 0 bases had no gene match. CDR3: CASGQGSYEQYF. The CDR3 nucleotides are TGTGCCAGCGGACAGGGCTCCTACGAGCAGTACTTC.

This clone has more than one count but fewer than ten. The genes are TRBV7-2 and TRBJ2-1; 10 bases line up with TRBD2. Trimming removed 6 bases from V and 6 bases from J; junction bases left unmatched: 11. Germline V gene lookup returns CDR1 SGHTA and CDR2 FQGNSA. The CDR3 runs 16 residues. Here the CDR3 reads CASSYQSGGAGNEQFF. As DNA, the CDR3 is TGTGCCAGCAGTTACCAGAGCGGGGGGGCGGGCAATGAGCAGTTCTTC. The full variable domain, rest sourced from reference TRBV7-2 and TRBJ2-1, is GAGVSQSPSNKVTEKGKDVELRCDPISGHTALYWYRQSLGQGLEFLIYFQGNSAPDKSGLPSDRFSAERTGGSVSTLTIQRTQQEDSAVYLCASSYQSGGAGNEQFFGPGTRLTVL.

This clone was picked up a small number of times. The V and J genes are TRBV9 and TRBJ2-3, with TRBD1 as a possible D gene (6 bases). This CDR3 is built from 16 residues. Germline V gene data show CDR1 as SGDLS and CDR2 as YYNGEE. Between the trimmed V and J ends, which lost 3 bases and 5 bases, there was a span of 19 bases. The CDR3: CASSGRRQGHGDTQYF. The DNA of the CDR3 is TGTGCCAGCAGCGGTAGGCGTCAGGGGCACGGAGATACGCAGTATTTT.